These 18 T cell receptor beta chains were all obtained from the same sample, sequenced in a study of CXCR3-negative and CXCR3-positive naive CD8 T cells. The libraries of TRB cDNA were prepared using 5' RACE with UMI labels. Using the 5' RACE reads, TCRdb records one entry per CDR3 protein without DNA. Its clone listing holds 5,800 or so distinct CDR3 sequences. Study-wide results and caveats: A higher hydrophobicity marked the TRB CDR3s of CXCR3-positive naive cells versus CXCR3-negative naive cells.

No antigen has been identified for these receptors. Sequencing input: naive CXCR3+ CD8+ T cells from blood. As for subset: CD45RO-CCR7+CD27+CD95- naive CD8+ T cells expressing CXCR3 (TNR3+). All receptors come from a human donor in good health. Some clones in this sample may be carry-over from other donors' samples.

V is TRBV29-1 and J is TRBJ2-7. Germline CDR1 reads SQVTM; CDR2 reads ANQGSEA. The length of the CDR3 is 15 residues. CDR3 residues: CSVRGSTGSSYEQYF.

This clonotype is identified as large from frequency. This chain connects TRBV7-3 to TRBJ2-1; TCRdb proposes TRBD2, but this gene call is untestable without DNA. This CDR3 is 12 amino acids long. Germline values: CDR1 SGHTA, CDR2 FQGTGA. The CDR3 loop is CASSSETSTQFF.

This chain uses TRBV4-3 with TRBJ2-7; the D gene TCRdb calls, TRBD1, cannot be checked with no DNA. Germline-derived CDR1 and CDR2 are LGHNA and YSLEER. CDR3 length equals 16 residues. This CDR3 reads CASSQDILGQVSEQYF.

This clonotype is medium-sized by frequency. V is TRBV7-3 and J is TRBJ2-1. The CDR3 totals 14 residues. CDR1 is SGHTA, CDR2 FQGTGA, per germline. CDR3 loop: CASSSYQLYNEQFF.

The chain combines TRBV7-8 with TRBJ2-5. Germline CDR1 and CDR2: SGHVS and FQNEAQ. There are 15 residues in the CDR3. CDR3 residues: CASSFGVTNQETQYF.

In terms of frequency, this clonotype is medium-sized (0.01 to 0.1%). V and J are TRBV18 and TRBJ2-1; the TRBD1 assignment by TCRdb is unverifiable without DNA. Germline loops: CDR1 KGHSH, CDR2 LQKENI. This CDR3 contains 15 residues. This CDR3 is CASSPDRGKDNEQFF.

This clonotype is identified as medium-sized from frequency. The J gene is TRBJ2-1, the V gene TRBV29-1; TCRdb's D gene call, TRBD2, goes unchecked for lack of DNA. CDR1 and CDR2 from the germline V gene are SQVTM and ANQGSEA. This CDR3 has 12 amino acids. The chain's CDR3 is CSARWGGGEQFF.

This chain joins TRBV5-6 and TRBJ1-4; checking the TCRdb D call of TRBD1 is not possible without DNA. Per germline, CDR1 SGHDT and CDR2 YYEEEE. The CDR3 contains 14 residues. CDR3 sequence reads: CASSSDREGEKLFF. Using reference TRBV5-6 and TRBJ1-4 for the parts outside the CDR3, the full variable domain is DAGVTQSPTHLIKTRGQQVTLRCSPKSGHDTVSWYQQALGQGPQFIFQYYEEEERQRGNFPDRFSGHQFPNYSSELNVNALLLGDSALYLCASSSDREGEKLFFGSGTQLSVL.

This clonotype is labeled medium-sized based on frequency. Here the CDR3 reads CASMGPGPYEQYF. This sequence joins TRBV2 and TRBJ2-7; TCRdb proposes TRBD1, but this gene call is untestable without DNA. Germline assignment: CDR1 SNHLY and CDR2 FYNNEI. CDR3 size: 13 residues.

This rearrangement joins TRBV19 to TRBJ1-1. This CDR3 has 13 residues. Germline V gene sequence: CDR1 LNHDA, CDR2 SQIVND (reference sequence). The chain's CDR3 is CASSDAGGTEAFF.

The chain's CDR3 is CASSERGAENTGELFF. This chain connects TRBV2 to TRBJ2-2; lacking DNA, the TRBD1 call made by TCRdb goes unchecked. CDR1 and CDR2 from the germline V gene are SNHLY and FYNNEI. This CDR3 region has 16 residues.

The CDR3 here is CASSAGQQETQYF. This rearrangement joins TRBV25-1 to TRBJ2-5; checking the TCRdb D call of TRBD1 is not possible without DNA. The CDR3 has 13 residues. Per the germline V gene, CDR1 is MGHDK and CDR2 is SYGVNS.

The chain links TRBV20-1 to TRBJ2-3; TCRdb picks TRBD2, but there is no DNA to check that call. This CDR3 spans 15 amino acids. Germline CDR1 and CDR2: DFQATT and SNEGSKA (reference sequence). The CDR3 loop reads CSAPGGLAGSDTQYF.

The chain has TRBV7-9 and TRBJ1-1; absent DNA, TCRdb's TRBD1 call cannot be checked. Per the germline V gene, CDR1 is SEHNR and CDR2 is FQNEAQ (reference sequence). This CDR3 is 14 amino acids long. CDR3 sequence: CATETGTEFTEAFF.

The rearrangement links TRBV15 to TRBJ2-1. The CDR3 is 13 residues long. Germline V CDR1 and CDR2: LNHNV, YYDKDF (reference sequence). The CDR3: CATSRDRSGEQFF.

This clonotype is classed as medium-sized by frequency. This chain links TRBV9 with TRBJ2-7; no DNA is available, so the TRBD1 call from TCRdb remains unchecked. The CDR3 covers 15 residues. Germline V gene lookup returns CDR1 SGDLS and CDR2 YYNGEE. CDR3 in amino acids: CASSRAGTGAYEQYF.

Judged by frequency, this clonotype is medium-sized. This chain uses TRBV11-2 with TRBJ1-5. The CDR3 is 15 residues long. Germline CDR1 and CDR2: SGHAT and FQNNGV. Here the CDR3 reads CASSLDGYSNQPQHF.

This clonotype is called medium-sized based on its frequency. V is TRBV10-3 and J is TRBJ1-5. Germline V gene data show CDR1 as ENHRY and CDR2 as SYGVKD. The CDR3 length is 13 residues. CDR3 region: CAIRGGDNQPQHF.